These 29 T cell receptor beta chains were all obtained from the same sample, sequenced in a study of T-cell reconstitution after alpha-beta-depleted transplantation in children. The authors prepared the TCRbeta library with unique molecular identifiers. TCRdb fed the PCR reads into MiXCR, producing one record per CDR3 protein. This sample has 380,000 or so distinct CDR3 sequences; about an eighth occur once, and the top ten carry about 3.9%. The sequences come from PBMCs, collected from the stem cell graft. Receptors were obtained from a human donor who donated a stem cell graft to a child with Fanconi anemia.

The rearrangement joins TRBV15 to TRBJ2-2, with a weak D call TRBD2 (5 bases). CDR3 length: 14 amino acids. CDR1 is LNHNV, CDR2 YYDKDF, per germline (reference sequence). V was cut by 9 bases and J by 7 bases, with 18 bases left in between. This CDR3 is CATAQRVAGGELFF. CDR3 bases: TGTGCCACAGCCCAGAGGGTAGCAGGCGGGGAGCTGTTTTTT.

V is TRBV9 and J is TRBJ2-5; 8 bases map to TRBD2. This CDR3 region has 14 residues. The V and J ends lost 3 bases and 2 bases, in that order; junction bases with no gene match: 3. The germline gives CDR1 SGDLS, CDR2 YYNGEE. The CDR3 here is CASSAGGAQETQYF. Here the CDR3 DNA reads TGTGCCAGCAGCGCGGGAGGGGCACAAGAGACCCAGTACTTC. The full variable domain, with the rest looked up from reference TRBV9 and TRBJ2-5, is DSGVTQTPKHLITATGQRVTLRCSPRSGDLSVYWYQQSLDQGLQFLIQYYNGEERAKGNILERFSAQQFPDLHSELNLSSLELGDSALYFCASSAGGAQETQYFGPGTRLLVL.

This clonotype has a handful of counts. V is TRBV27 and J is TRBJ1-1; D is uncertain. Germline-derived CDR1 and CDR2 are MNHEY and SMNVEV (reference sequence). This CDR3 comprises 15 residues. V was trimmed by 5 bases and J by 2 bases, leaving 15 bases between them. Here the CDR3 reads CASSATSLGNTEAFF. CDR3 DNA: TGTGCCAGCAGTGCGACATCACTCGGAAACACTGAAGCTTTCTTT.

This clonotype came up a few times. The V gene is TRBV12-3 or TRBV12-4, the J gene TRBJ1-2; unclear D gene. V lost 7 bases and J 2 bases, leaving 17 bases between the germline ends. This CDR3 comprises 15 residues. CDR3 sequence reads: CASTPEWSQNYGYTF. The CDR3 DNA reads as TGTGCCAGCACCCCCGAGTGGAGCCAGAACTATGGCTACACCTTC.

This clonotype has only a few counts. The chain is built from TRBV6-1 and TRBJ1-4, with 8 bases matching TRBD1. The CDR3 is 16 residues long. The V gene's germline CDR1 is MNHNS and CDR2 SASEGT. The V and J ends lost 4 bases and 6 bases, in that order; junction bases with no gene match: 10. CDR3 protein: CASSGTGGGDYEKLFF. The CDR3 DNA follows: TGTGCCAGCAGTGGAACAGGGGGTGGGGATTATGAAAAACTGTTTTTT.

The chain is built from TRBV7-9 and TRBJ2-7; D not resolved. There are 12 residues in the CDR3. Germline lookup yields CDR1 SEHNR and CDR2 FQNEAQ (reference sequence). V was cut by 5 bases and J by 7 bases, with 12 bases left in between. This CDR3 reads CASSLLEREQYF. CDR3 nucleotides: TGTGCCAGCAGCCTCCTTGAACGGGAGCAGTACTTC.

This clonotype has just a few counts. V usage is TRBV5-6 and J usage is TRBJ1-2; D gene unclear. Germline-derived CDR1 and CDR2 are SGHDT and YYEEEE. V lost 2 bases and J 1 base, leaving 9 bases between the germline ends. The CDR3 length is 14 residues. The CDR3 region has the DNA TGTGCCAGCAGCTTCGGTCAGAATAACTATGGCTACACCTTC. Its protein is CASSFGQNNYGYTF. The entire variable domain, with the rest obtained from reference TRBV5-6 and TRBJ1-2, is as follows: DAGVTQSPTHLIKTRGQQVTLRCSPKSGHDTVSWYQQALGQGPQFIFQYYEEEERQRGNFPDRFSGHQFPNYSSELNVNALLLGDSALYLCASSFGQNNYGYTFGSGTRLTVV.

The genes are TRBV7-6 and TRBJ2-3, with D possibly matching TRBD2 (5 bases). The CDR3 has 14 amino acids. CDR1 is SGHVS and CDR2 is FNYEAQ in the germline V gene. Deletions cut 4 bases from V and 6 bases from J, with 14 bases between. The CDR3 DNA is TGTGCCAGCAGCTCTAGCTCTGGCGTGGATACGCAGTATTTT. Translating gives CASSSSSGVDTQYF.

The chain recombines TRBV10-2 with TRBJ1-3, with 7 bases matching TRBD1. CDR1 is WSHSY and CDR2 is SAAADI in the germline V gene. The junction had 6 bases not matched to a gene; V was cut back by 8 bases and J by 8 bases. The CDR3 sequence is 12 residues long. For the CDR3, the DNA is TGCGCCAGCGGGACAGTTCGGGACACCATATATTTT. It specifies CASGTVRDTIYF.

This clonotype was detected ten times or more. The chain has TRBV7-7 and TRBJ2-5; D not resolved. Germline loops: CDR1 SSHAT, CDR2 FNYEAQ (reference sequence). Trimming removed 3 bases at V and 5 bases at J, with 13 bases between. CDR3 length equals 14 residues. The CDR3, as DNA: TGTGCCAGCAGCTTTTCCGCCCGGACGGAGACCCAGTACTTC. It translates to CASSFSARTETQYF.

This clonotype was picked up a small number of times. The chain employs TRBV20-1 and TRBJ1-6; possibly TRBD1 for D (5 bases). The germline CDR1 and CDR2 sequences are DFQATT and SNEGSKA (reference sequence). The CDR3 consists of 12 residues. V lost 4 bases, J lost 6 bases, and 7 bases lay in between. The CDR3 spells CSAMGGNSPLHF. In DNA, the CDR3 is TGCAGTGCTATGGGGGGTAATTCACCCCTCCACTTT.

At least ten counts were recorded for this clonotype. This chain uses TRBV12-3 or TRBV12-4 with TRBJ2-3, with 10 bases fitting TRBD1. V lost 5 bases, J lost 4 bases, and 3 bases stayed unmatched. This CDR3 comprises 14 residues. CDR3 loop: CASSKTGGADTQYF. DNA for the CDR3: TGTGCCAGCAGTAAGACAGGGGGCGCAGATACGCAGTATTTT.

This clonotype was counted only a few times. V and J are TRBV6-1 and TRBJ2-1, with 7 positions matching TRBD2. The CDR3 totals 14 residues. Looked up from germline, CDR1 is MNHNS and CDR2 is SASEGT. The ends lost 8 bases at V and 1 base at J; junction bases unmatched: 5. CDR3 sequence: CASGQAGSYNEQFF. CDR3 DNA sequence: TGTGCCAGCGGACAAGCGGGGTCCTACAATGAGCAGTTCTTC.

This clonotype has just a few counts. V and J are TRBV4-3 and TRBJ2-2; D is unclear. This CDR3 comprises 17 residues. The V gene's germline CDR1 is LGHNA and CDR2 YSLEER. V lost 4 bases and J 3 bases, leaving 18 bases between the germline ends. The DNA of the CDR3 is TGCGCCAGCAGCCTCTCAGTTCAGGCAGGACACACCGGGGAGCTGTTTTTT. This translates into CASSLSVQAGHTGELFF.

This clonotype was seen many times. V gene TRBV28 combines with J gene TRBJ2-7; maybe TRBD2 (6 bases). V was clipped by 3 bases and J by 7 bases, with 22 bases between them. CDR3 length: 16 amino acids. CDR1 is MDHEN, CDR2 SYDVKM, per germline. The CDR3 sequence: CASSFGGAAEPLEQYV. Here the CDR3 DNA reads TGTGCCAGCAGTTTCGGAGGGGCCGCGGAGCCCTTGGAGCAGTACGTC.

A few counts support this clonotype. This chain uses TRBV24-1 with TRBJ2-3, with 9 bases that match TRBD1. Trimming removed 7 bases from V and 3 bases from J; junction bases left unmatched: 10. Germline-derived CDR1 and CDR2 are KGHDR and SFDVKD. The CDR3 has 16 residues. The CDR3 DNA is TGTGCCACCAGCCCAGTCGGGACAGGGAGTACAGATACGCAGTATTTT. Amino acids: CATSPVGTGSTDTQYF.

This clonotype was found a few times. CDR3 sequence: CATSREGLAQGNEQFF. The CDR3 DNA reads as TGTGCCACCAGCAGAGAGGGACTAGCTCAGGGCAATGAGCAGTTCTTC. The chain is built from TRBV15 and TRBJ2-1, with TRBD2 identical over 9 bases. Germline CDR1 LNHNV, CDR2 YYDKDF (reference sequence). After removal of 0 bases from V and 6 bases from J, the junction contained 6 bases not matched to a gene. The CDR3 extends over 16 amino acids.

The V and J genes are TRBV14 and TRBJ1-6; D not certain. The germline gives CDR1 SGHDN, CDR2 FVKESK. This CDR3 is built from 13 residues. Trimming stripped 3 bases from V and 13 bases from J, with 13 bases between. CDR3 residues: CASSHIPSAPLHF. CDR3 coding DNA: TGTGCCAGCAGCCACATCCCGAGTGCGCCCCTCCACTTT.

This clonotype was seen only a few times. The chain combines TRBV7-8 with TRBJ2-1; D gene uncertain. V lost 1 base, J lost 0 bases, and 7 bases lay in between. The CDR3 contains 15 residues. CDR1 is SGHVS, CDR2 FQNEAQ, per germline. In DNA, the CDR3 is TGTGCCAGCAGCTTAGACGAGGACTCCTACAATGAGCAGTTCTTC. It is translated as CASSLDEDSYNEQFF.

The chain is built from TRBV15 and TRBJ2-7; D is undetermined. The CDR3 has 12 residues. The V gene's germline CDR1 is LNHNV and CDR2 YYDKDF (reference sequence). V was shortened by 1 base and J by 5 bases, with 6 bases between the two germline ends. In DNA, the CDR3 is TGTGCCACCAGCAGAGGGGTCGACGAGCAGTACTTC. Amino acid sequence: CATSRGVDEQYF.

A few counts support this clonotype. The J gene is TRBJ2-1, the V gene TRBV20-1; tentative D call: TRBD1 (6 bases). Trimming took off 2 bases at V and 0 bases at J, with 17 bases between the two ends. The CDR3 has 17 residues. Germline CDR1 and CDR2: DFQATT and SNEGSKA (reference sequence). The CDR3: CSARRFSGTLSYNEQFF. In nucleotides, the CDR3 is TGCAGTGCTAGAAGATTTTCCGGGACACTCTCCTACAATGAGCAGTTCTTC.

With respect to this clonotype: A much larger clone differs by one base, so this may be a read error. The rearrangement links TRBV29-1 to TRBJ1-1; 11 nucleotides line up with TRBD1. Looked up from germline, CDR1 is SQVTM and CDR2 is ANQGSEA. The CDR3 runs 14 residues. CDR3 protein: CSVFPGQGGTEPFF. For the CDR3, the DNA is TGCAGCGTTTTCCCGGGACAGGGGGGAACTGAACCTTTCTTT.

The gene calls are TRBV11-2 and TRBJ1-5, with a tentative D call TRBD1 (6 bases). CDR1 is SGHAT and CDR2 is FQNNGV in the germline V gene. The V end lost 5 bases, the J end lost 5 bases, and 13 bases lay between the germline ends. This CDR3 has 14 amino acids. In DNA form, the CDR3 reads TGTGCCAGCAGCCTAAACAGGGCGGATCAGCCCCAGCATTTT. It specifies CASSLNRADQPQHF.

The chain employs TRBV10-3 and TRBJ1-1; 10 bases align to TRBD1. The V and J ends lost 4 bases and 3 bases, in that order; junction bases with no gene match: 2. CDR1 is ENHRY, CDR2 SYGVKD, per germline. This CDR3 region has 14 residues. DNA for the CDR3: TGTGCCATCAGTGTGGACAGGGGGGACACTGAAGCTTTCTTT. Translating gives CAISVDRGDTEAFF.

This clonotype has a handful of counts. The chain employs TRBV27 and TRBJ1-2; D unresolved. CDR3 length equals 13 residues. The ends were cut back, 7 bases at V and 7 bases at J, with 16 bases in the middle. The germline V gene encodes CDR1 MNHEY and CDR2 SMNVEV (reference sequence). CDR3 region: CASKHTIGGGYTF. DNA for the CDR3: TGTGCCAGCAAACACACTATTGGCGGTGGCTACACCTTC.

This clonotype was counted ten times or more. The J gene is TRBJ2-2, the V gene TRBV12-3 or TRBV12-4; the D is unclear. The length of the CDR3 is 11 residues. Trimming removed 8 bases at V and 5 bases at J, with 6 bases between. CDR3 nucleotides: TGTGCCAGCGCAAGGACCGGGGAGCTGTTTTTT. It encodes CASARTGELFF.

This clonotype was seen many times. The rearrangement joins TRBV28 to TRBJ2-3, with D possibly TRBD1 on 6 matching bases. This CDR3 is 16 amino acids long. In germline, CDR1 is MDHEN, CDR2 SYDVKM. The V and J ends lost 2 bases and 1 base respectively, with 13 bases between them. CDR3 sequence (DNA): TGTGCCAGCAGTTTAGGGAAGGGGGTCGGCACAGATACGCAGTATTTT. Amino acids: CASSLGKGVGTDTQYF.

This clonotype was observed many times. The CDR3 loop reads CASSRGRWSNTEAFF. DNA for the CDR3: TGTGCCAGCAGCCGGGGACGATGGTCGAACACTGAAGCTTTCTTT. The V call is TRBV7-2, the J call TRBJ1-1; weak D call: TRBD1 (5 bases). Trimming removed 5 bases at V and 1 base at J, with 14 bases between. This CDR3 contains 15 residues. Germline CDR1 SGHTA, CDR2 FQGNSA.

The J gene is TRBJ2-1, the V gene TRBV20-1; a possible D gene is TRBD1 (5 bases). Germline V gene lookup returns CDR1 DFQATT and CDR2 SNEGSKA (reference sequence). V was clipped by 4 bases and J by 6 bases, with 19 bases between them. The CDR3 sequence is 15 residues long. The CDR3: CSATGATVDGNEQFF. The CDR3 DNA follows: TGCAGTGCTACTGGGGCAACCGTCGATGGCAATGAGCAGTTCTTC.